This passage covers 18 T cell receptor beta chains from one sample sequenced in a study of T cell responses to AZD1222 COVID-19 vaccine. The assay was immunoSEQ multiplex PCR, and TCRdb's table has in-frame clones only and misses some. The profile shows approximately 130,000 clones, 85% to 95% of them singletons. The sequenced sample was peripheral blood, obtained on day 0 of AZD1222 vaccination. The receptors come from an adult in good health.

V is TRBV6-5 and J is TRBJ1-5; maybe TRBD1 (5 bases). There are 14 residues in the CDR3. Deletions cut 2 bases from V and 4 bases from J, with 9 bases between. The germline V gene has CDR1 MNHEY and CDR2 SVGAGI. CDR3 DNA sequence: TGTGCCAGCAGTTACGGTGGGGCGAATCAGCCCCAGCATTTT. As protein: CASSYGGANQPQHF.

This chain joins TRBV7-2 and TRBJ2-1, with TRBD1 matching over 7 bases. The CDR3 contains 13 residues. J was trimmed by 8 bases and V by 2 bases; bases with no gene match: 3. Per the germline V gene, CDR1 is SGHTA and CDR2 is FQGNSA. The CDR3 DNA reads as TGTGCCAGCAGCTTACGCCAGGGGGATGAGCAGTTCTTC. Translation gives CASSLRQGDEQFF.

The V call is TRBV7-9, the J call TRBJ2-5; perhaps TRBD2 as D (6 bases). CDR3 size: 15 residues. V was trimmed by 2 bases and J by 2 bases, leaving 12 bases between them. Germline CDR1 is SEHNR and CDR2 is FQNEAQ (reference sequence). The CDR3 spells CASSLPADYQETQYF. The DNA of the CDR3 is TGTGCCAGCAGCTTACCAGCGGACTATCAAGAGACCCAGTACTTC.

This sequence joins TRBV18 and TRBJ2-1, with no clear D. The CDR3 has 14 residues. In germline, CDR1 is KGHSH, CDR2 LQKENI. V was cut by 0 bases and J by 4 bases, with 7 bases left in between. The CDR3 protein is CASSPPSRYNEQFF. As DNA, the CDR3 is TGTGCCAGCTCACCACCTTCTCGTTACAATGAGCAGTTCTTC.

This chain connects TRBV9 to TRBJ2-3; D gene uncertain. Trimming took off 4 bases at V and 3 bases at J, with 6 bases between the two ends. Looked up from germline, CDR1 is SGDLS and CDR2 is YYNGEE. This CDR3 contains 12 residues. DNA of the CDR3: TGTGCCAGCAGCATCCAAACAGATACGCAGTATTTT. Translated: CASSIQTDTQYF.

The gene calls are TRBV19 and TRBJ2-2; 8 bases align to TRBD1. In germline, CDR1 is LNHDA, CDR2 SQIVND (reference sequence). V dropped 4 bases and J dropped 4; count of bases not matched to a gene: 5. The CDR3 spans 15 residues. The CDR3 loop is CASSTGQVVTGELFF. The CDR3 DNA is TGTGCCAGTAGTACGGGACAGGTTGTCACCGGGGAGCTGTTTTTT.

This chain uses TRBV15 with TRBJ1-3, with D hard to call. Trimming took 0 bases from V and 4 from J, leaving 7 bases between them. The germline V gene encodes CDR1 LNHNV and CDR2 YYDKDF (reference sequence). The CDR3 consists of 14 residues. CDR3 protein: CATSRDLKGNTIYF. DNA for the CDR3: TGTGCCACCAGCAGAGATCTAAAGGGAAACACCATATATTTT.

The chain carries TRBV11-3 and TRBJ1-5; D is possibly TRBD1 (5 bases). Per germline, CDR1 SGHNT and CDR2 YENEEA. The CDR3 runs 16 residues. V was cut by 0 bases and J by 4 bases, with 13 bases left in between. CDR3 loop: CASSLDVGHPNQPQHF. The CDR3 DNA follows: TGTGCCAGCAGCTTAGACGTGGGGCACCCTAATCAGCCCCAGCATTTT.

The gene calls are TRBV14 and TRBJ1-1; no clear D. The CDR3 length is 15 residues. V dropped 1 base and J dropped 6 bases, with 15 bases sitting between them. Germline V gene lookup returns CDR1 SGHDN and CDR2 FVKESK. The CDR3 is CASSQVDSGFAEAFF. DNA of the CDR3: TGTGCCAGCAGCCAAGTGGACTCTGGGTTTGCTGAAGCTTTCTTT.

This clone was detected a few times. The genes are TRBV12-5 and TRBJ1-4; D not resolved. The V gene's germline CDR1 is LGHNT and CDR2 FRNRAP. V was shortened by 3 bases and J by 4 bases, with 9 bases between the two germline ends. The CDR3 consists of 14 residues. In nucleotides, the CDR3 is TGTGCTAGTGGTTTTGACCCTATTAATGAAAAACTGTTTTTT. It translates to CASGFDPINEKLFF.

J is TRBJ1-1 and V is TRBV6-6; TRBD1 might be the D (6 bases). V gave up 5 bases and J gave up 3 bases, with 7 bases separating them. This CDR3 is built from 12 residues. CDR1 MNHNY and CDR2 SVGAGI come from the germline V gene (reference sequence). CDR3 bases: TGTGCCAGCAGTCAGGGGCACACTGAAGCTTTCTTT. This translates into CASSQGHTEAFF.

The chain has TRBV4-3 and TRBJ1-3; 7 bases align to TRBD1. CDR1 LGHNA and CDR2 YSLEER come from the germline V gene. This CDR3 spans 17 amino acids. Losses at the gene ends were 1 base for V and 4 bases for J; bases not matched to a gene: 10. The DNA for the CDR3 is TGCGCCAGCAGCCAAGTCTTGGGGGGGACAGTCGGAAACACCATATATTTT. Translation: CASSQVLGGTVGNTIYF.

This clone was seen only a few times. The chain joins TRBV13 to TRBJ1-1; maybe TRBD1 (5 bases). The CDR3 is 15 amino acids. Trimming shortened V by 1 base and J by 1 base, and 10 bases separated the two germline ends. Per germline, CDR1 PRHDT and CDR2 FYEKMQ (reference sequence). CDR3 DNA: TGTGCCAGCAGCTTAGAGGGCAGGGCGAACACTGAAGCTTTCTTT. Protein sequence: CASSLEGRANTEAFF.

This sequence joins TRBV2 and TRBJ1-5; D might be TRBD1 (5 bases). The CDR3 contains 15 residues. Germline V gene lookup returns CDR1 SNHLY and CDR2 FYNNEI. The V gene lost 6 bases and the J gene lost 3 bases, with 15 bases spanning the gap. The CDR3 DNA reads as TGTGCCAGCAGGACAGTCTTTAGCTCCAATCAGCCCCAGCATTTT. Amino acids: CASRTVFSSNQPQHF. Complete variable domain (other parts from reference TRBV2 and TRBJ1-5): EPEVTQTPSHQVTQMGQEVILRCVPISNHLYFYWYRQILGQKVEFLVSFYNNEISEKSEIFDDQFSVERPDGSNFTLKIRSTKLEDSAMYFCASRTVFSSNQPQHFGDGTRLSIL.

DNA of the CDR3: TGTGCCACCAGCTCAGAGTGGGGTGTCAGGGACAGGAGACAAGAGTATCTAGCCAAAAACATTCAGTACTTC. It is translated as CATSSEWGVRDRRQEYLAKNIQYF. V is TRBV15 and J is TRBJ2-4, with TRBD1 matching over 8 bases. Germline V gene lookup returns CDR1 LNHNV and CDR2 YYDKDF (reference sequence). Germline trimming cut 5 bases from V and 0 bases from J; bases unmatched to any gene: 30. The CDR3 is 24 amino acids.

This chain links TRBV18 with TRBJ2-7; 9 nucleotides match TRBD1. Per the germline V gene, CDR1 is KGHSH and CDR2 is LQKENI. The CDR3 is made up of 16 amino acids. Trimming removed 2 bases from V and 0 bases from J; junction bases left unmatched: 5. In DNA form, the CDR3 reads TGTGCCAGCTCACCAATCCGGGACAGGGTCTCCTACGAGCAGTACTTC. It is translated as CASSPIRDRVSYEQYF.

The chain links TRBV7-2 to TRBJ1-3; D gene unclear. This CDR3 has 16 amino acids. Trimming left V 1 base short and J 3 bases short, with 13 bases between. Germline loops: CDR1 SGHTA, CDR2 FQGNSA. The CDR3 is CASSLGGRGFGNTIYF. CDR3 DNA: TGTGCCAGCAGCTTAGGAGGACGGGGATTTGGAAACACCATATATTTT.

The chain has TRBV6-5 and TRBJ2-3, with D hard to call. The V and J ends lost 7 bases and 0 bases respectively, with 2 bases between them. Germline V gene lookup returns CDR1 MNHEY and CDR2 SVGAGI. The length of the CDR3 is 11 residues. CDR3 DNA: TGTGCCAGCACCAGCACAGATACGCAGTATTTT. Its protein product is CASTSTDTQYF.